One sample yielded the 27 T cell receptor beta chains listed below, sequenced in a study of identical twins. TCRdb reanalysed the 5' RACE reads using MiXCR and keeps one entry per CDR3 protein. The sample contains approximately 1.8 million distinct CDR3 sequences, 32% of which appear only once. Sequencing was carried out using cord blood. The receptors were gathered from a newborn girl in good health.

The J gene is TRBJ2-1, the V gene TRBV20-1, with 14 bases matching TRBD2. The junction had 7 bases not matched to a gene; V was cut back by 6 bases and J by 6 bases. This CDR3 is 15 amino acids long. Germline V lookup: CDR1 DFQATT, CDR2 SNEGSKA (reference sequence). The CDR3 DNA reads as TGCAGTGCGGAGGGACTAGCGGGAGTCATCAATGAGCAGTTCTTC. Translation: CSAEGLAGVINEQFF.

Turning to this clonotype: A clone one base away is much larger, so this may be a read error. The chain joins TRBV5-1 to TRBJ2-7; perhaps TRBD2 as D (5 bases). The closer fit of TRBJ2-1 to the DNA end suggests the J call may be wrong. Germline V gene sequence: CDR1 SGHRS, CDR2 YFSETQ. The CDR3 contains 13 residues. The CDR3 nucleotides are TGCGCCAGCAGCTCCGGGAACTCCTACGAGCAGTTCTTC. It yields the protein CASSSGNSYEQFF.

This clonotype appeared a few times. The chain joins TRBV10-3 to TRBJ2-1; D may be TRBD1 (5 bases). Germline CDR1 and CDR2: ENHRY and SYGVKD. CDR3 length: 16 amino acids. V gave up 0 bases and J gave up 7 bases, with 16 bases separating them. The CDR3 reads CAISESGARGRNEQFF. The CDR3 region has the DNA TGTGCCATCAGTGAGTCAGGGGCAAGAGGTAGAAATGAGCAGTTCTTC.

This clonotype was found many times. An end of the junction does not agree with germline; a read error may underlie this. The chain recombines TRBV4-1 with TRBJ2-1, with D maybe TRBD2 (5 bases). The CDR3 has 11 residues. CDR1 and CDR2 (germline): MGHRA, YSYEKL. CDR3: CASSRGNEQFF. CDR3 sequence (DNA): TGTGCCAGCAGCCGGGGCAATGAGCAGTTCTTC.

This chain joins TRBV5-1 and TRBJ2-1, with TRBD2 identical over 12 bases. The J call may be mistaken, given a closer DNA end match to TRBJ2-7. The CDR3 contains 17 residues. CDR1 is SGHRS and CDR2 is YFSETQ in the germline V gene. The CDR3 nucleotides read TGCGCCAGCAGCCTCCTCTCAACGACTAGCGGGAGTAATGAGCAGTACTTC. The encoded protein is CASSLLSTTSGSNEQYF.

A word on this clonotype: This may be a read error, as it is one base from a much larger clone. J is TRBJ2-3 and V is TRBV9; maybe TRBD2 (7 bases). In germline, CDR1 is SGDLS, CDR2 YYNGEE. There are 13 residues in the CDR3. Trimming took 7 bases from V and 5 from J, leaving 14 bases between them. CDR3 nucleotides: TGTGCCAGCGCAGCGGGGACAAAAGATACGCAGTATTTT. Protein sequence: CASAAGTKDTQYF.

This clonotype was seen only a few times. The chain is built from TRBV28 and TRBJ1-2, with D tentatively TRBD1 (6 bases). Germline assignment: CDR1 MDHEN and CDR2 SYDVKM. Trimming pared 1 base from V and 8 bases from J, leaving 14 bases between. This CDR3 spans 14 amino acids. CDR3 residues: CASSLLGGERGYTF. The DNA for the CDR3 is TGTGCCAGCAGTTTATTAGGGGGGGAGAGGGGCTACACCTTC.

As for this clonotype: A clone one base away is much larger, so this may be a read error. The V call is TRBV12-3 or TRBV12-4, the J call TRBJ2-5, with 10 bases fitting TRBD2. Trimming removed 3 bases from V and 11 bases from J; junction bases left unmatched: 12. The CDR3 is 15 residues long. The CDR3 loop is CASSLWASGSNEQYF. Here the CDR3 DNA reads TGTGCCAGCAGTTTGTGGGCTAGCGGGAGCAATGAGCAGTACTTC.

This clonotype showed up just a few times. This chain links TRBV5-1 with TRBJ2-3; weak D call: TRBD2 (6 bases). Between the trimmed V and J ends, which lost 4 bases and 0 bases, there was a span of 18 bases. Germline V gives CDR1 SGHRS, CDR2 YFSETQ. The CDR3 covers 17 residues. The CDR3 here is CASSPLRGSGSTDTQYF. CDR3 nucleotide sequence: TGCGCCAGCAGCCCGCTGAGGGGAAGCGGGAGCACAGATACGCAGTATTTT.

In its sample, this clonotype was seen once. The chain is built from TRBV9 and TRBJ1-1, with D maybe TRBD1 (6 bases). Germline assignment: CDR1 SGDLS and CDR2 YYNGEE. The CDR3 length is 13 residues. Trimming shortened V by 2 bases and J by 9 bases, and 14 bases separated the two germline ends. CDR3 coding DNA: TGTGCCAGCAGCGTCCCGGACAGTACTAAAGCTTTCTTT. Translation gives CASSVPDSTKAFF.

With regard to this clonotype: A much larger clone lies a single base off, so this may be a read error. The CDR3 sequence is CSVRDLEEGRTDTQYF. DNA for the CDR3: TGCAGTGTTAGAGATCTCGAGGAGGGCAGGACCGATACGCAGTATTTT. The V gene is TRBV20-1, the J gene TRBJ2-3; D may be TRBD2 (6 bases). The CDR3 is 16 residues long. Germline values: CDR1 DFQATT, CDR2 SNEGSKA (reference sequence).

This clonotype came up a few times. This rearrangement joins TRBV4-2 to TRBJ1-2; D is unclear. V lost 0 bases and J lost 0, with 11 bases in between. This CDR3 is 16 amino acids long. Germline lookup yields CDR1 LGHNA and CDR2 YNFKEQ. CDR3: CASSQEGGRTNYGYTF. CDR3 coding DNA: TGTGCCAGCAGCCAAGAGGGAGGACGGACTAACTATGGCTACACCTTC.

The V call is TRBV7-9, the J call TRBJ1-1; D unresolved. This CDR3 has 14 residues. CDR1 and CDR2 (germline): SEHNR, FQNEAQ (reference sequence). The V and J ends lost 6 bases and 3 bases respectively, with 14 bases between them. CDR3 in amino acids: CASRMVGRDTEAFF. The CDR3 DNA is TGTGCCAGCAGGATGGTGGGGAGGGACACTGAAGCTTTCTTT.

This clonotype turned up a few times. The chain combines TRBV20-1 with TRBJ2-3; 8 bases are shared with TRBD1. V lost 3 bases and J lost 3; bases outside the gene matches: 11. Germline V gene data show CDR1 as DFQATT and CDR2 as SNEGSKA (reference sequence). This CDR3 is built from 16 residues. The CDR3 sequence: CSARYYGTGGTDTQYF. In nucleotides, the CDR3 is TGCAGTGCTAGGTACTACGGGACAGGAGGAACAGATACGCAGTATTTT.

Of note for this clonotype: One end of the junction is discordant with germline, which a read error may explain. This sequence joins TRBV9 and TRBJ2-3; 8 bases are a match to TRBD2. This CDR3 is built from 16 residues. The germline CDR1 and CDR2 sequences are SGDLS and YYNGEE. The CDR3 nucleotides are TGTACCAGCAGCTCCCGACTAGCGTCCGCTGTAGATACGCAGTATTTT. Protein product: CTSSSRLASAVDTQYF.

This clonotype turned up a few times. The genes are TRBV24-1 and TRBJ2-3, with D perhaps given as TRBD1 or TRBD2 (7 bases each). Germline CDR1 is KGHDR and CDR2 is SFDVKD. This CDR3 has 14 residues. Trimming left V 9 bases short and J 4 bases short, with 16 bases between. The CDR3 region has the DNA TGTGCCACCGCAGGGGGGGCAGGGGCAGATACGCAGTATTTT. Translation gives CATAGGAGADTQYF.

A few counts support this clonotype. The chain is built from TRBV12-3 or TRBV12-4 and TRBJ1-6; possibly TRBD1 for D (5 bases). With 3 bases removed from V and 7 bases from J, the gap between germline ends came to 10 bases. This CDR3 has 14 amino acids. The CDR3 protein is CASSFAGRNSPLHF. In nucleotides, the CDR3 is TGTGCCAGCAGTTTCGCAGGGAGGAATTCACCCCTCCACTTT.

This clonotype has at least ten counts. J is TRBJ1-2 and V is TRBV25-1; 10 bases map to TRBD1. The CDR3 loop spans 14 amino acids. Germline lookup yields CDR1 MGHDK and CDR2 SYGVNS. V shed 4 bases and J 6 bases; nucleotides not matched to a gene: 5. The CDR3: CASSALDRGHGYTF. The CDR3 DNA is TGTGCCAGCAGTGCCCTCGACAGGGGGCATGGCTACACCTTC.

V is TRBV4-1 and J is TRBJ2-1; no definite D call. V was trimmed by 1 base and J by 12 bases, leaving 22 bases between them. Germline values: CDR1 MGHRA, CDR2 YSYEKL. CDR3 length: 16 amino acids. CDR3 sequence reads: CASSQAGLSSYDGQFF. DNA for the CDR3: TGCGCCAGCAGCCAAGCAGGCCTTAGCTCCTACGATGGGCAGTTCTTC.

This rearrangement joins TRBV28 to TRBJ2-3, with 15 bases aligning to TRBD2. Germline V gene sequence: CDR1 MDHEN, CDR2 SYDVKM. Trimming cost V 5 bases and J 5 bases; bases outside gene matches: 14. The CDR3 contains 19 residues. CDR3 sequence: CASSLGDPRTSGRVDTQYF. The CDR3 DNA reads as TGTGCCAGCAGTCTCGGTGATCCCCGGACTAGCGGGAGGGTAGATACGCAGTATTTT.

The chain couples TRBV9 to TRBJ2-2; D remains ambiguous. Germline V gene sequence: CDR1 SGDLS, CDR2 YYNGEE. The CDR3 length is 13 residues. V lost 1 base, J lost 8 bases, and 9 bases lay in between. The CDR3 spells CASSVSEWGELFF. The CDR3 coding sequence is TGTGCCAGCAGCGTATCCGAATGGGGGGAGCTGTTTTTT. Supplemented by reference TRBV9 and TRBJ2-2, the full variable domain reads DSGVTQTPKHLITATGQRVTLRCSPRSGDLSVYWYQQSLDQGLQFLIQYYNGEERAKGNILERFSAQQFPDLHSELNLSSLELGDSALYFCASSVSEWGELFFGEGSRLTVL.

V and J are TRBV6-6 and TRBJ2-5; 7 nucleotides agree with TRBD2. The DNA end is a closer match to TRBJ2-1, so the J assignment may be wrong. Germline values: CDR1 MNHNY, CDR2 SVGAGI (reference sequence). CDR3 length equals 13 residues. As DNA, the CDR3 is TGTGCCAGCAGTTACAGGGCGGGAGAGACCCAGTTCTTC. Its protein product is CASSYRAGETQFF.

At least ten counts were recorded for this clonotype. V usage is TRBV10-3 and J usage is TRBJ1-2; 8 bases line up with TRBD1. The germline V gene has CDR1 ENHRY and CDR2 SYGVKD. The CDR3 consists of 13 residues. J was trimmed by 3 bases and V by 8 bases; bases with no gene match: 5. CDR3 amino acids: CAIQGALDYGYTF. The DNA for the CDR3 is TGTGCCATCCAGGGGGCGCTTGACTATGGCTACACCTTC.

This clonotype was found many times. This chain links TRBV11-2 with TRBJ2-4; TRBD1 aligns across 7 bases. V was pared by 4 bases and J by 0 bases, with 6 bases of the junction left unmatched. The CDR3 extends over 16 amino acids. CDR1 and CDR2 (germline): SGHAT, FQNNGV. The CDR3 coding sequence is TGTGCCAGCAGCTCCTACCGGGACAGAGCCAAAAACATTCAGTACTTC. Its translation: CASSSYRDRAKNIQYF. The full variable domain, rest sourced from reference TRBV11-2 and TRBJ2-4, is EAGVAQSPRYKIIEKRQSVAFWCNPISGHATLYWYQQILGQGPKLLIQFQNNGVVDDSQLPKDRFSAERLKGVDSTLKIQPAKLEDSAVYLCASSSYRDRAKNIQYFGAGTRLSVL.

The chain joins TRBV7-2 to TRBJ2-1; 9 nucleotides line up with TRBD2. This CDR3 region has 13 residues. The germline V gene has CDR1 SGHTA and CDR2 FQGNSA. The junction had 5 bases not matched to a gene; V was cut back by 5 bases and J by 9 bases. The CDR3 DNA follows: TGTGCCAGCAGCGTTAGCGGGAGTCTTGAGCAGTTCTTC. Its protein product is CASSVSGSLEQFF.

CDR3 amino acids: CASRPIAENRNEQFF. The CDR3, as DNA: TGTGCCAGCAGACCGATAGCGGAGAATCGCAATGAGCAGTTCTTC. The chain combines TRBV27 with TRBJ2-1; TRBD2 might be the D (6 bases). Germline V lookup: CDR1 MNHEY, CDR2 SMNVEV (reference sequence). The ends were cut back, 6 bases at V and 6 bases at J, with 18 bases in the middle. The CDR3 sequence is 15 residues long.

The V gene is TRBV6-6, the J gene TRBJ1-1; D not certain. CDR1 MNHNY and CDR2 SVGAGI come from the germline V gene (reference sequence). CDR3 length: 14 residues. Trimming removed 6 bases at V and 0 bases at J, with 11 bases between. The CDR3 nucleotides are TGTGCCAGCAGCCCTTCTGCGGTGAACACTGAAGCTTTCTTT. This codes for CASSPSAVNTEAFF.